This TCR beta chain was documented in a study of cytomegalovirus exposure and HLA in healthy donors. Whole-study findings and limits: Owing to their indistinguishability, certain V segments, notably TRBV6-2 and TRBV6-3, were excluded.

PCR involved 60 Vbeta and 13 Jbeta primers. Clones were read by immunoSEQ multiplex PCR, and TCRdb kept only the in-frame ones, dropping some. The table lists about 260,000 clones, under 80% of them singletons, with 2% to 2.5% in the top ten. About this clone: Its specificity is not known.

The V segment lost 4 bases and the J segment 5 bases; nucleotides outside the gene matches: 10. The CDR3 length is 18 residues. Germline CDR1 is KGHSH and CDR2 is LQKENI. V usage is TRBV18 and J usage is TRBJ2-1; 14 nucleotides align to TRBD2. The sequenced material came from PBMCs. The clonotype was recovered from a female donor in good health and CMV-seronegative. CDR3 amino acids: CASSRLNRLAGGDNEQFF. CDR3 DNA: TGTGCCAGCTCACGACTGAATAGACTAGCGGGAGGGGACAATGAGCAGTTCTTC.